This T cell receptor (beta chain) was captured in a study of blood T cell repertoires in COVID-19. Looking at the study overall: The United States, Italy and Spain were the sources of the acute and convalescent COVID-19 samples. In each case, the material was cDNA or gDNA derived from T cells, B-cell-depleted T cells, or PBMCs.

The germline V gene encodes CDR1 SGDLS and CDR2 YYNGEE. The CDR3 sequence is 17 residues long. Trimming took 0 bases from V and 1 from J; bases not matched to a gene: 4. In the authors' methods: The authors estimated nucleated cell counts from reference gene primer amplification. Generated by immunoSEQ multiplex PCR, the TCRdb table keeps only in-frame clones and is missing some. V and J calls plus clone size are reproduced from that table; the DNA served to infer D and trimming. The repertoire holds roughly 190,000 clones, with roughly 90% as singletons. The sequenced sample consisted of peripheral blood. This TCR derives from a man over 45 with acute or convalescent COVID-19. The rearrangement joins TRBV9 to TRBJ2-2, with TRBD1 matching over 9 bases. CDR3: CASSVASDRGNTGELFF. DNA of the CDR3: TGTGCCAGCAGCGTAGCTTCGGACAGGGGGAACACCGGGGAGCTGTTTTTT.